What follows are 3 T cell receptor beta chains derived from one specimen sequenced in a study of cytomegalovirus exposure and HLA in healthy donors. The PCR was carried out with 60 Vbeta primers and 13 Jbeta primers. Data came from immunoSEQ multiplex PCR; TCRdb stores just in-frame clones and leaves some out. The sample lists approximately 220,000 clones; 75% to 90% were seen once. The source material was PBMCs. The receptors derive from a boy younger than 10 in good health and CMV-seronegative.

The V call is TRBV5-1, the J call TRBJ1-2; 7 nucleotides match TRBD1. This CDR3 comprises 13 residues. The germline V gene encodes CDR1 SGHRS and CDR2 YFSETQ. Trimming took 2 bases from V and 5 from J; bases not matched to a gene: 3. As DNA, the CDR3 is TGCGCCAGCAGCTTACCACAGGGGTATGGCTACACCTTC. It translates to CASSLPQGYGYTF.

The rearrangement joins TRBV7-6 to TRBJ1-4; possible D gene TRBD1, 5 bases. Deletions cut 0 bases from V and 3 bases from J, with 11 bases between. The CDR3 is made up of 16 amino acids. The V gene's germline CDR1 is SGHVS and CDR2 FNYEAQ. CDR3 bases: TGTGCCAGCAGCTTAGCCAACAGGCCTCCTAATGAAAAACTGTTTTTT. Its protein is CASSLANRPPNEKLFF.

This clone was seen more than once but under ten times. This sequence joins TRBV2 and TRBJ1-1, with 10 bases aligning to TRBD1. The length of the CDR3 is 13 residues. Per the germline V gene, CDR1 is SNHLY and CDR2 is FYNNEI. J was trimmed by 10 bases and V by 4 bases; bases with no gene match: 6. The DNA for the CDR3 is TGTGCCAGCAGTGTAAACAGACAGGGGGCAGCTTTCTTT. Its translation: CASSVNRQGAAFF.